Shown below are 29 T cell receptor beta chains from a single sample sequenced in a study of blood T cell repertoires in COVID-19. Using immunoSEQ multiplex PCR, the repertoire was profiled, and TCRdb retains in-frame clones only, with some absent. This sample has tens of thousands of clones; over 70% occur once, and the top ten carry 5% to 6%. The sample consisted of peripheral blood. Receptors originate from a man aged 50 to 60 with active or convalescent COVID-19.

The chain has TRBV7-2 and TRBJ1-1; D possibly corresponds to TRBD1 (6 bases). The germline V gene has CDR1 SGHTA and CDR2 FQGNSA. This CDR3 comprises 16 residues. The ends were cut back, 3 bases at V and 4 bases at J, with 18 bases in the middle. For the CDR3, the DNA is TGTGCCAGCAGCTTTTGGGGGGGGGCTCAGAGCACTGAAGCTTTCTTT. Protein sequence: CASSFWGGAQSTEAFF. Using reference TRBV7-2 and TRBJ1-1 for the parts outside the CDR3, the full variable domain is GAGVSQSPSNKVTEKGKDVELRCDPISGHTALYWYRQSLGQGLEFLIYFQGNSAPDKSGLPSDRFSAERTGGSVSTLTIQRTQQEDSAVYLCASSFWGGAQSTEAFFGQGTRLTVV.

The chain is built from TRBV3-1 (or the pseudogene TRBV3-2) and TRBJ1-6; 8 nucleotides align to TRBD1. Germline CDR1 reads LGHDT; CDR2 reads YNNKEL (reference sequence). This CDR3 has 16 residues. J lost 9 bases, V lost 1 base, and 8 bases had no gene match. CDR3 DNA sequence: TGTGCCAGCAGCCAAGTGACCCTGGACAGGGCTTCACCCCTCCACTTT. Translation: CASSQVTLDRASPLHF.

This clone was detected a few times. The chain employs TRBV7-9 and TRBJ1-1; weak D call: TRBD1 (6 bases). Trimming took 0 bases from V and 1 from J, leaving 15 bases between them. Germline CDR1 and CDR2: SEHNR and FQNEAQ (reference sequence). The CDR3 loop spans 17 amino acids. The CDR3, as DNA: TGTGCCAGCAGCTTAGCCTCAGGGGTTAAGGGGAACACTGAAGCTTTCTTT. As protein: CASSLASGVKGNTEAFF.

The V gene is TRBV19, the J gene TRBJ2-3, with 8 bases fitting TRBD2. The germline CDR1 and CDR2 sequences are LNHDA and SQIVND (reference sequence). This CDR3 is built from 14 residues. The trim removed 3 bases at V and 7 bases at J, leaving 6 bases unmatched. As DNA, the CDR3 is TGTGCCAGTAGTATGACGGGGGGGGCAAATACGCAGTATTTT. Translation gives CASSMTGGANTQYF.

This chain joins TRBV7-8 and TRBJ2-1, with a weak D call TRBD2 (6 bases). This CDR3 region has 14 residues. Trimming shortened V by 0 bases and J by 3 bases, and 6 bases separated the two germline ends. Germline-derived CDR1 and CDR2 are SGHVS and FQNEAQ. The CDR3: CASSLAGGYNEQFF. The CDR3 DNA reads as TGTGCCAGCAGCTTAGCGGGGGGCTACAATGAGCAGTTCTTC.

The V and J genes are TRBV5-4 and TRBJ1-2; 11 bases map to TRBD1. The CDR3 loop spans 16 amino acids. CDR1 and CDR2 from the germline V gene are SGHNT and YYREEE (reference sequence). The junction had 9 bases not matched to a gene; V was cut back by 4 bases and J by 4 bases. The CDR3, as DNA: TGTGCCAGCAGCGCACGGACAGGGGGCCCGGTCTATGGCTACACCTTC. Its protein product is CASSARTGGPVYGYTF.

In this sample, this clone turned up once. J is TRBJ1-5 and V is TRBV18; D uncertain. In germline, CDR1 is KGHSH, CDR2 LQKENI. The CDR3 extends over 13 amino acids. V shed 3 bases and J shed 9 bases, with 12 bases lying between them. The CDR3 nucleotides read TGTGCCAGCTCACCGACGAGAGGCCTGCCCCAGCATTTT. This translates into CASSPTRGLPQHF. Using reference TRBV18 and TRBJ1-5 for the parts outside the CDR3, the full variable domain is NAGVMQNPRHLVRRRGQEARLRCSPMKGHSHVYWYRQLPEEGLKFMVYLQKENIIDESGMPKERFSAEFPKEGPSILRIQQVVRGDSAAYFCASSPTRGLPQHFGDGTRLSIL.

J is TRBJ2-3 and V is TRBV10-1; D possibly corresponds to TRBD2 (6 bases). This CDR3 is 17 amino acids long. V dropped 6 bases and J dropped 0 bases, with 19 bases sitting between them. CDR1 WNHNN and CDR2 SYGVQD come from the germline V gene (reference sequence). The CDR3 protein is CASSEGGTGSSTDTQYF. CDR3 nucleotides: TGCGCCAGCAGCGAAGGAGGGACTGGGTCTAGCACAGATACGCAGTATTTT.

The chain has TRBV5-1 and TRBJ1-6; TRBD1 matches 7 bases. This CDR3 has 14 residues. Germline CDR1 SGHRS, CDR2 YFSETQ. Unmatched junction bases numbered 5, after V lost 1 base and J lost 10 bases. The CDR3 DNA is TGCGCCAGCAGCTTGAGAGGGGGCTTGTCACCCCTCCACTTT. This gives the protein CASSLRGGLSPLHF.

The chain employs TRBV6-6 and TRBJ2-7, with D possibly TRBD2 on 5 matching bases. This CDR3 comprises 13 residues. With 0 bases removed from V and 7 bases from J, the gap between germline ends came to 10 bases. CDR1 MNHNY and CDR2 SVGAGI come from the germline V gene (reference sequence). The CDR3 protein is CASSYSESGEQYF. The CDR3 coding sequence is TGTGCCAGCAGTTACTCTGAATCGGGGGAGCAGTACTTC.

This clone was found a few times. The genes are TRBV6-5 and TRBJ2-7; D might be TRBD1 (6 bases). The V gene's germline CDR1 is MNHEY and CDR2 SVGAGI. V lost 7 bases to trimming and J lost 2 bases, with 18 bases between them. The CDR3 extends over 15 amino acids. The CDR3, as DNA: TGTGCCAGCACCCGTAGTGACAGGCCGACCTACGAGCAGTACTTC. This encodes CASTRSDRPTYEQYF.

The V call is TRBV10-3, the J call TRBJ2-5; 9 nucleotides align to TRBD2. The ends lost 3 bases at V and 2 bases at J; junction bases unmatched: 13. The length of the CDR3 is 18 residues. Germline assignment: CDR1 ENHRY and CDR2 SYGVKD. The CDR3 is CAISDGGGGVGVQETQYF. DNA of the CDR3: TGTGCCATCAGTGATGGCGGGGGGGGAGTTGGAGTGCAAGAGACCCAGTACTTC.

This clone was picked up a small number of times. This chain links TRBV19 with TRBJ2-5; D perhaps matches TRBD2 (6 bases). Germline V gives CDR1 LNHDA, CDR2 SQIVND (reference sequence). This CDR3 has 15 residues. The ends were cut back, 2 bases at V and 5 bases at J, with 15 bases in the middle. CDR3 DNA sequence: TGTGCCAGTAGTATATTGAGCGGGTGGGGCGAGACCCAGTACTTC. Its protein product is CASSILSGWGETQYF.

In its sample, this clone was seen once. The chain is built from TRBV9 and TRBJ2-3; D perhaps matches TRBD2 (5 bases). From germline, CDR1 is SGDLS and CDR2 YYNGEE. The CDR3 covers 15 residues. Trimming removed 1 base at V and 1 base at J, with 10 bases between. CDR3 DNA sequence: TGTGCCAGCAGCGTACAGAGCGGCCGCACAGATACGCAGTATTTT. Its protein product is CASSVQSGRTDTQYF.

The rearrangement joins TRBV14 to TRBJ2-5; a weak D match, TRBD2 (6 bases). Germline CDR1 is SGHDN and CDR2 is FVKESK. The germline V and J ends were trimmed by 2 bases and 2 bases, with 15 bases remaining between them. CDR3 size: 16 residues. CDR3 sequence (DNA): TGTGCCAGCAGCCAATTCGCCCCCGGGACTCAAGAGACCCAGTACTTC. Its protein is CASSQFAPGTQETQYF.

This clone appeared a single time. DNA for the CDR3: TGTGCCAGCAGCTTAGGACAGGGGGCCACCGGGGAGCTGTTTTTT. Its translation: CASSLGQGATGELFF. This chain uses TRBV7-3 with TRBJ2-2; 11 bases agree with TRBD1. CDR1 is SGHTA, CDR2 FQGTGA, per germline. The J segment lost 4 bases and the V segment lost 2 bases, leaving 0 bases of the junction unmatched. CDR3 length: 15 amino acids.

The chain joins TRBV6-6 to TRBJ1-1, with unresolved D. This CDR3 has 12 residues. Per the germline V gene, CDR1 is MNHNY and CDR2 is SVGAGI (reference sequence). The V end lost 6 bases, the J end lost 5 bases, and 10 bases lay between the germline ends. The CDR3 loop reads CASSPDLTEAFF. In nucleotides, the CDR3 is TGTGCCAGCAGCCCCGACTTAACTGAAGCTTTCTTT.

This chain uses TRBV4-1 with TRBJ1-5; D is perhaps TRBD1 (6 bases). The V gene's germline CDR1 is MGHRA and CDR2 YSYEKL. The V gene lost 5 bases and the J gene lost 0 bases, with 20 bases spanning the gap. The length of the CDR3 is 18 residues. The CDR3, as DNA: TGCGCCAGCAGCTCACAGGCAGGGGCACGGGTTAGCAATCAGCCCCAGCATTTT. It translates to CASSSQAGARVSNQPQHF.

CDR3 in DNA: TGTGCCATCAGTGGAGAGACAGGCAGAAACTATGGCTACACCTTC. Its protein product is CAISGETGRNYGYTF. This chain uses TRBV10-3 with TRBJ1-2, with D maybe TRBD1 (6 bases). Deletions cut 4 bases from V and 2 bases from J, with 14 bases between. The CDR3 loop spans 15 amino acids. CDR1 is ENHRY, CDR2 SYGVKD, per germline.

The chain couples TRBV10-3 to TRBJ1-1; tentative D call: TRBD1 (6 bases). V lost 4 bases to trimming and J lost 5 bases, with 11 bases between them. This CDR3 contains 13 residues. The germline V gene has CDR1 ENHRY and CDR2 SYGVKD. CDR3 in DNA: TGTGCCATCAGTGGGCAGGGGTGGACTGAAGCTTTCTTT. This sequence encodes CAISGQGWTEAFF.

This clone has at least ten counts. The gene calls are TRBV6-5 and TRBJ2-2; D might be TRBD2 (6 bases). The germline V gene encodes CDR1 MNHEY and CDR2 SVGAGI. This CDR3 spans 14 amino acids. Trimming took off 4 bases at V and 9 bases at J, with 15 bases between the two ends. The CDR3 region has the DNA TGTGCCAGCAGTTTACGACTAGACCCCAGGGAGCTGTTTTTT. Its translation: CASSLRLDPRELFF.

The CDR3 nucleotides read TGTGCCTGGAGTCCGACAGGGGTGGCCGGGGAGCTGTTTTTT. Translated: CAWSPTGVAGELFF. V and J are TRBV30 and TRBJ2-2; 8 nucleotides align to TRBD1. The CDR3 length is 14 residues. V gave up 2 bases and J gave up 6 bases; unmatched junction bases: 5. Per the germline V gene, CDR1 is GTSNPN and CDR2 is SVGIG (reference sequence).

This clone was recorded once. The chain links TRBV28 to TRBJ1-2; TRBD1 aligns across 10 bases. The V gene end was trimmed by 8 bases and the J gene end by 6 bases; junction bases not matched to a gene: 9. CDR1 and CDR2 from the germline V gene are MDHEN and SYDVKM. The CDR3 loop spans 14 amino acids. CDR3 bases: TGTGCCAGCGTTCCAGGGACAGGGGTCGATGGCTACACCTTC. Amino acids: CASVPGTGVDGYTF.

The CDR3 loop reads CASSLSRDGANYGYTF. The CDR3 bases are TGTGCCAGCAGCCTGAGTCGAGACGGAGCTAACTATGGCTACACCTTC. V gene TRBV3-1 (or the pseudogene TRBV3-2) combines with J gene TRBJ1-2; D gene unclear. CDR1 LGHDT and CDR2 YNNKEL come from the germline V gene (reference sequence). CDR3 length: 16 amino acids. The germline V and J ends were trimmed by 4 bases and 0 bases, with 15 bases remaining between them.

The chain recombines TRBV18 with TRBJ1-3; D ambiguous. The ends were cut back, 5 bases at V and 0 bases at J, with 8 bases in the middle. From germline, CDR1 is KGHSH and CDR2 LQKENI. This CDR3 comprises 14 residues. The CDR3 coding sequence is TGTGCCAGCTCAACAGAATCCTCTGGAAACACCATATATTTT. Translating gives CASSTESSGNTIYF.

The V and J genes are TRBV11-3 and TRBJ2-3, with 8 positions matching TRBD2. Germline trimming cut 1 base from V and 2 bases from J; bases unmatched to any gene: 2. Per the germline V gene, CDR1 is SGHNT and CDR2 is YENEEA. This CDR3 has 15 amino acids. Here the CDR3 DNA reads TGTGCCAGCAGCTTAGGGACTAGCTTCACAGATACGCAGTATTTT. The encoded protein is CASSLGTSFTDTQYF.

V is TRBV29-1 and J is TRBJ1-1; D perhaps matches TRBD1 (5 bases). The germline gives CDR1 SQVTM, CDR2 ANQGSEA. The CDR3 is 15 amino acids. Trimming stripped 0 bases from V and 6 bases from J, with 17 bases between. CDR3: CSVEDRKGRLAEAFF. The CDR3 region has the DNA TGCAGCGTTGAAGATCGGAAGGGGCGCTTGGCTGAAGCTTTCTTT.

The CDR3 loop is CASSLSGTVTQYF. The DNA of the CDR3 is TGTGCCAGCAGCTTATCCGGGACAGTGACCCAGTACTTC. The genes are TRBV7-2 and TRBJ2-5; 7 bases agree with TRBD1. J was trimmed by 7 bases and V by 2 bases; bases with no gene match: 4. In germline, CDR1 is SGHTA, CDR2 FQGNSA. This CDR3 is 13 amino acids long. The variable domain in full, completed from reference TRBV7-2 and TRBJ2-5, reads GAGVSQSPSNKVTEKGKDVELRCDPISGHTALYWYRQSLGQGLEFLIYFQGNSAPDKSGLPSDRFSAERTGGSVSTLTIQRTQQEDSAVYLCASSLSGTVTQYFGPGTRLLVL.

The rearrangement links TRBV5-4 to TRBJ2-2; 9 bases map to TRBD1. With V trimmed by 4 bases and J by 6 bases, 10 bases remained unmatched. The CDR3 is 16 amino acids. Germline values: CDR1 SGHNT, CDR2 YYREEE (reference sequence). CDR3 sequence reads: CASSLAGTGFPGELFF. In nucleotides, the CDR3 is TGTGCCAGCAGCCTTGCCGGGACAGGGTTCCCCGGGGAGCTGTTTTTT.